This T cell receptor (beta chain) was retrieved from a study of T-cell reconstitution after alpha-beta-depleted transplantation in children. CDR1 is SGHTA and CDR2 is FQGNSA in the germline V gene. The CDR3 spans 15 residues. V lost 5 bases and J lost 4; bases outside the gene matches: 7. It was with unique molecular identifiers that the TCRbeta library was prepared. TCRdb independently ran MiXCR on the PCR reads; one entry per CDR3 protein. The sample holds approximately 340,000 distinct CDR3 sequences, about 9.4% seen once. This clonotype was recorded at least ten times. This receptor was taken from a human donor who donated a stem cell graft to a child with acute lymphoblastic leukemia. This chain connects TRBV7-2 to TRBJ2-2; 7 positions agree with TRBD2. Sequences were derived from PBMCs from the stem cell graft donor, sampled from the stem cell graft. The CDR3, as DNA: TGTGCCAGCAGCCCCCAGTGGGGGGGCACCGGGGAGCTGTTTTTT. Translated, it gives CASSPQWGGTGELFF.